This TCR beta chain was recorded in a study of response to subunit inactivated influenza vaccine. Study-level results: Authors suggested few new T cells are recruited by each seasonal influenza vaccination.

Via MiXCR, TCRdb re-called the RT-PCR reads, giving one row per CDR3 protein. This table has about 300,000 distinct CDR3 sequences, 20% to 25% appearing once. There are a few counts of this clonotype. Its antigen is undetermined. The CDR3 loop spans 16 amino acids. Germline CDR1 is MNHEY and CDR2 is SVGEGT. Trimming took 0 bases from V and 4 from J, leaving 13 bases between them. This chain links TRBV6-2 or TRBV6-3 with TRBJ1-5, with D hard to call. The sequence was obtained from a man in his fifties or sixties who received an inactivated influenza vaccine. The specimen comprised PBMCs from blood, sampled less than 22 months after vaccination. The CDR3 coding sequence is TGTGCCAGCAGTTACTCGAGTTGGCGGATAAATCAGCCCCAGCATTTT. It specifies CASSYSSWRINQPQHF.